This note documents a single TCR beta chain sequence. The data stem from a study of shared clonotypes between healthy human individuals. CDR3 length equals 13 residues. Germline loops: CDR1 SNHLY, CDR2 FYNNEI. Trimming pared 7 bases from V and 7 bases from J, leaving 16 bases between. Naive CD8 cells were CD45RO-negative, positively selected for CCR7, excluding terminally differentiated effector memory CD45RA+ cells. Sequenced by immunoSEQ multiplex PCR; TCRdb stores in-frame clones only, minus some. The table lists about 650,000 clones, 95% of them singletons. The chain carries TRBV2 and TRBJ1-2; D possibly corresponds to TRBD1 (5 bases). Sequenced input: naive CD8+ T cells sorted from blood. This clonotype originated in a woman aged 30 to 39 in good health. Written as DNA, the CDR3 is TGTGCCAGCACCGGAGGAGGGGCCCGTGGCTACACCTTC. Protein sequence: CASTGGGARGYTF.